These T cell receptor beta chains were read from a single sample in a study of T cell repertoires in cytomegalovirus infection. A single record per CDR3 protein comes from TCRdb applying MiXCR to the reads. The sample includes 830,000 or so distinct CDR3 sequences, approximately 30% of them seen just once. Their antigens are not known. Sequencing was performed on cultured CD8+ T cells from PBMCs, taken from culture after CMV antigen stimulation. These receptors were collected from a human donor in good health (CMV status not recorded). Some clones in this sample may be carry-over from other donors' samples. Each CDR3 is given with its conserved first and last residue. The D gene is left open where the match is weak. Rows may omit the clone size; those that give it use once, few, many or a size class.

V gene	J gene	CDR3 length	D gene	clone size	CDR3 DNA	CDR3 protein
TRBV7-9	TRBJ1-5	14	.	many	TGTGCCAGCAGCCCCGCGTCTAGCAATCAGCCCCAGCATTTT	CASSPASSNQPQHF
TRBV4-1	TRBJ2-6	15	.	.	TGCGCCAGCAGCCCTTTTTCTGTCGACTCTCCCCTCCCAACTTTC	CASSPFSVDSPLPTF
TRBV7-9	TRBJ2-3	14	.	.	TGTGCCAGCAGCCCGGTAGTTATCACAGATACGCAGTATTTT	CASSPVVITDTQYF
TRBV5-6	TRBJ1-6	13	.	.	TGTGCCAGCAGCGGTTGGGAGGAATCACCCCTCCACTTT	CASSGWEESPLHF
TRBV7-3	TRBJ2-3	12	TRBD1	few	TGTGCCAGCAGCTTGACAGGGGCCGCGGAGTATTTT	CASSLTGAAEYF
TRBV11-2	TRBJ2-5	18	TRBD2	few	TGTGCCAGCAGCTTAGGATGGCGGCGGGGGGGCAGCGGAGAGACCCAGTACTTC	CASSLGWRRGGSGETQYF
TRBV29-1	TRBJ1-2	12	.	.	TGCAGCGTTGGGGGGAATTACTATGGCTACACCTTC	CSVGGNYYGYTF
TRBV6-5	TRBJ2-2	17	TRBD1	few	TGTGCCAGCAGTTATATGACAGGGCCGAGGGACACCGGGGAGCTGTTTTTT	CASSYMTGPRDTGELFF
TRBV6-5	TRBJ2-3	15	.	.	TGTGCCAGCAGTAAAGCTAGTTTCGGGGCTTATACGCAGTATTTT	CASSKASFGAYTQYF
TRBV6-5	TRBJ2-2	16	TRBD2	.	TGTGCCAGCAGACTGGACCCGGGGGGGAACACCGGGGAGCTGTTTTTT	CASRLDPGGNTGELFF
TRBV19	TRBJ2-1	15	.	few	TGTGCCAGTAGTATGTACGGGGGTGGCCTCAATGAGCAGTTCTTC	CASSMYGGGLNEQFF
TRBV12-5	TRBJ1-2	17	TRBD1	few	TGTGCTAGTGGTTGGGACCCGGAGGACAGGGTTAACTATGGCTACACCTTC	CASGWDPEDRVNYGYTF
TRBV10-3	TRBJ2-1	15	TRBD1	.	TGTGCCATCACGTCTCCGGGACAGGGCGACAATGAGCAGTTCTTC	CAITSPGQGDNEQFF
TRBV7-4	TRBJ2-5	14	TRBD1	.	TGTGCCAGCAGCTCCGACAGGGTTAGGGAGACCCAGTACTTC	CASSSDRVRETQYF
TRBV12-5	TRBJ1-1	12	.	.	TGTGCTAGTGGTTTGGGGGGCGCTGAAGCTTTCTTT	CASGLGGAEAFF
TRBV29-1	TRBJ2-1	14	.	few	TGCAGCGTTGGCAGGCAGGGAAGGGGCAATGAGCAGTTCTTC	CSVGRQGRGNEQFF
TRBV19	TRBJ2-1	13	TRBD2	.	TGTGCCAGTAGTAACGGCGGGAGGGATGAGCAGTTCTTC	CASSNGGRDEQFF
TRBV2	TRBJ2-1	14	TRBD1	.	TGTGCCAGCAGCTGGGACAGGGCCTACAATGAGCAGTTCTTC	CASSWDRAYNEQFF
TRBV28	TRBJ1-6	17	.	.	TGTGCCGGCAGCACCCATGGACTTTCATTCTATAATTCACACCTCCACTTT	CAGSTHGLSFYNSHLHF
TRBV4-1	TRBJ2-1	15	.	many	TGCGCCAGCAGCCAAGATTTAGACAGATACAATGAGCAGTTCTTC	CASSQDLDRYNEQFF
TRBV20-1	TRBJ1-2	13	.	few	TGCAGTGCTAGCGGATTAGCTAACTATGGCTACACCTTC	CSASGLANYGYTF
TRBV29-1	TRBJ2-2	15	TRBD2	.	TGCAGCGTTAGTGTTAGCGGGCACCACACCGGGGAGCTGTTTTTT	CSVSVSGHHTGELFF
TRBV6-1	TRBJ1-2	15	.	.	TGTGCCACCCCGGACTTCCTTAAGGGGAACTATGGCTACACCTTC	CATPDFLKGNYGYTF
TRBV25-1	TRBJ2-2	17	.	few	TGTGCCAGCAGTGAATTCGGCTGGTTGCCGAACACCGGGGAGCTGTTTTTT	CASSEFGWLPNTGELFF
TRBV7-9	TRBJ2-7	14	.	.	TGTGCCAGCAGCCCGGGGGAAGGGCCCTACGAGCAGTACTTC	CASSPGEGPYEQYF
TRBV12-3/TRBV12-4	TRBJ1-1	13	.	once	TGTGCCAGCGCCAGATGGGGGGACACTGAAGTTTTCTTT	CASARWGDTEVFF
TRBV7-9	TRBJ2-7	14	.	few	TGTGCCAGCCTCGGGGGCGAGAACTCCTACGAGCAGTACTTC	CASLGGENSYEQYF
TRBV5-1	TRBJ1-2	14	.	.	TGCGCCAGCAGCTTGGACAGGGATATCTATGGCTACACCTTC	CASSLDRDIYGYTF
TRBV6-2/TRBV6-3	TRBJ1-5	14	TRBD1	.	TGTGCCAGCACCCCATCCGGGACAGGAGGAACCCAGCATTTT	CASTPSGTGGTQHF
TRBV7-4	TRBJ2-5	15	.	.	TGTGCCAGCAGCTTAGCGTTGTCAGAACAAGAGACCCAGTACTTC	CASSLALSEQETQYF
TRBV7-2	TRBJ1-2	12	.	many	TGTGCCAGCAGCTTAGGGGGGGTTGGCTACACCTTC	CASSLGGVGYTF
TRBV15	TRBJ2-7	13	.	.	TGTGCCACCAGCAGCGACACCGGCTACGAGCAGTACTTC	CATSSDTGYEQYF
TRBV7-2	TRBJ2-1	15	.	once	TGTGTCAGCAGCTTAGCCGGGGGAAAATACAATGAGCAGTTCTTC	CVSSLAGGKYNEQFF
TRBV7-8	TRBJ2-1	14	.	many	TGTGCCAGCAGCTTAGCCGCCGGACCGAATGAGCAGTTCTTC	CASSLAAGPNEQFF
TRBV7-9	TRBJ2-2	15	.	few	TGTGCCAGCAGCTCCGGACCTACGAACACCGGGGAGCTGTTTTTT	CASSSGPTNTGELFF
TRBV4-3	TRBJ2-2	14	.	.	TGCGCCAGCAGCCAAGTTGGGGACCCCGGGGAGCTGTTTTTT	CASSQVGDPGELFF
TRBV7-6	TRBJ1-1	17	.	few	TGTGCCAGCAGCTTATTACTTACCGCCCTGGGGGACACTGAAGCTTTCTTT	CASSLLLTALGDTEAFF
TRBV10-3	TRBJ2-1	16	.	few	TGTGCCATCAGTGAGGGGGTCGGACCCTCCTACAATGAGCAGTTCTTC	CAISEGVGPSYNEQFF
TRBV9	TRBJ2-3	15	.	.	TGTGCCAGCAGCGGTGGACAGCTTAGCACAGATACGCAGTATTTT	CASSGGQLSTDTQYF
TRBV18	TRBJ1-1	15	.	.	TGTGCCAGCTCACCACGACAGGAGGGGGGGACTGAAGCTTTCTTT	CASSPRQEGGTEAFF
TRBV6-5	TRBJ2-3	15	.	.	TGTGCCAGCAGCACAGGTGGATATAGCAATCAGCCCCAGTATTTT	CASSTGGYSNQPQYF
TRBV13	TRBJ2-3	13	.	.	TGTGCCAGCAGCTTCGAATGGCTCAGGACACAGTATTTT	CASSFEWLRTQYF
TRBV27	TRBJ2-5	17	TRBD2	many	TGTGCCAGCAGTCCCCTCCCAGCGGGGGGTCATCAAGAGACCCAGTACTTC	CASSPLPAGGHQETQYF
TRBV7-9	TRBJ2-7	15	TRBD1	few	TGTGCCAGCAGCCGACGGACAGGAGGATCCTACGAGCAGTACTTC	CASSRRTGGSYEQYF
TRBV7-2	TRBJ2-6	15	.	.	TGTGCCAGCAGCCCATTTCACTCTGGGGCCAACGTCCTGACTTTC	CASSPFHSGANVLTF
TRBV9	TRBJ2-3	14	.	.	TGTGCCAGCAGCGTAGCGTCCAACACAGATACGCAGTATTTT	CASSVASNTDTQYF